Below are 28 T cell receptor beta chains sequenced from a single sample in a study of cytomegalovirus exposure and HLA in healthy donors. PCR used 60 Vbeta primers and 13 Jbeta primers. Clones were read by immunoSEQ multiplex PCR, and TCRdb kept only the in-frame ones, dropping some. The table lists more than 80,000 clones, roughly 64% of them singletons, with around 16% in the top ten. The sample taken for sequencing was PBMCs. The receptors come from a woman in her forties in good health and CMV-seropositive.

The V gene is TRBV11-3, the J gene TRBJ2-6, with D unclear. Trimming took off 1 base at V and 4 bases at J, with 11 bases between the two ends. This CDR3 has 16 residues. The germline CDR1 and CDR2 sequences are SGHNT and YENEEA. CDR3 residues: CASSLAFGSGANVLTF. The CDR3 coding sequence is TGTGCCAGCAGCTTAGCGTTTGGCTCCGGGGCCAACGTCCTGACTTTC.

The rearrangement uses TRBV2 and TRBJ1-5; 10 bases line up with TRBD1. The V gene end was trimmed by 6 bases and the J gene end by 3 bases; junction bases not matched to a gene: 2. The CDR3 is 14 amino acids. The germline CDR1 and CDR2 sequences are SNHLY and FYNNEI. DNA of the CDR3: TGTGCCAGCAGGGACAGGGGGACCAATCAGCCCCAGCATTTT. It is translated as CASRDRGTNQPQHF. Complete variable domain (other parts from reference TRBV2 and TRBJ1-5): EPEVTQTPSHQVTQMGQEVILRCVPISNHLYFYWYRQILGQKVEFLVSFYNNEISEKSEIFDDQFSVERPDGSNFTLKIRSTKLEDSAMYFCASRDRGTNQPQHFGDGTRLSIL.

The V gene is TRBV6-5, the J gene TRBJ1-1; tentative D call: TRBD1 (5 bases). The germline V and J ends were trimmed by 6 bases and 4 bases, with 15 bases remaining between them. Germline CDR1 and CDR2: MNHEY and SVGAGI. This CDR3 contains 14 residues. CDR3 nucleotide sequence: TGTGCCAGCAGCTCCGCGGGGGGATTCACTGAAGCTTTCTTT. It translates to CASSSAGGFTEAFF.

This sequence joins TRBV27 and TRBJ1-1; perhaps TRBD1 as D (5 bases). Germline CDR1 and CDR2: MNHEY and SMNVEV (reference sequence). The CDR3 is 14 residues long. Trimming pared 5 bases from V and 5 bases from J, leaving 15 bases between. DNA of the CDR3: TGTGCCAGCAGTCCCTTTGTGGGGCAGACTGAAGCTTTCTTT. This sequence encodes CASSPFVGQTEAFF.

The V call is TRBV30, the J call TRBJ2-3; 7 bases are a match to TRBD1. The CDR3 covers 15 residues. Germline CDR1 reads GTSNPN; CDR2 reads SVGIG (reference sequence). V gave up 2 bases and J gave up 2 bases; unmatched junction bases: 7. DNA of the CDR3: TGTGCCTGGAGTTTCGGGACAGTCTCCACAGATACGCAGTATTTT. It is translated as CAWSFGTVSTDTQYF.

The chain recombines TRBV27 with TRBJ1-1; no clear D. Between the trimmed V and J ends, which lost 8 bases and 1 base, there was a span of 11 bases. Germline V gene lookup returns CDR1 MNHEY and CDR2 SMNVEV (reference sequence). There are 13 residues in the CDR3. This chain's CDR3 is CASGKRQNTEAFF. The CDR3 region has the DNA TGTGCCAGCGGTAAGCGCCAGAACACTGAAGCTTTCTTT.

The V and J genes are TRBV5-4 and TRBJ2-3; the match to TRBD1 covers 7 bases. J was trimmed by 2 bases and V by 4 bases; bases with no gene match: 4. The CDR3 runs 14 residues. Germline V gene lookup returns CDR1 SGHNT and CDR2 YYREEE (reference sequence). CDR3 sequence reads: CASSLGTDTDTQYF. CDR3 bases: TGTGCCAGCAGCCTCGGGACAGACACAGATACGCAGTATTTT.

The chain uses TRBV19 and TRBJ2-1; 7 bases match TRBD1. V gave up 5 bases and J gave up 2 bases; unmatched junction bases: 0. The CDR3 sequence is 13 residues long. Germline-derived CDR1 and CDR2 are LNHDA and SQIVND (reference sequence). The CDR3 loop reads CASSGTAYNEQFF. CDR3 in DNA: TGTGCCAGTAGTGGGACAGCCTACAATGAGCAGTTCTTC.

The rearrangement uses TRBV6-5 and TRBJ1-1; a weak D match, TRBD1 (5 bases). The germline CDR1 and CDR2 sequences are MNHEY and SVGAGI. The CDR3 sequence is 14 residues long. V was shortened by 2 bases and J by 3 bases, with 10 bases between the two germline ends. CDR3 DNA sequence: TGTGCCAGCAGTTACGGGGCGGCCTACACTGAAGCTTTCTTT. This encodes CASSYGAAYTEAFF.

The rearrangement links TRBV4-1 to TRBJ2-1, with 8 bases lining up with TRBD2. The CDR3 totals 16 residues. V shed 0 bases, J shed 4 bases, and the junction held 5 bases outside the gene matches. Germline V gives CDR1 MGHRA, CDR2 YSYEKL. As DNA, the CDR3 is TGCGCCAGCAGCCAAGAAGGGACTAGTATATACAATGAGCAGTTCTTC. Its translation is CASSQEGTSIYNEQFF.

The chain links TRBV7-2 to TRBJ2-1; TRBD2 agrees at 8 bases. This CDR3 has 15 amino acids. Germline values: CDR1 SGHTA, CDR2 FQGNSA. Trimming removed 5 bases from V and 8 bases from J; junction bases left unmatched: 11. The chain's CDR3 is CASSLSGTRGDEQFF. CDR3 bases: TGTGCCAGCAGCCTTTCCGGGACTAGGGGGGATGAGCAGTTCTTC.

The chain uses TRBV7-9 and TRBJ2-1; TRBD2 aligns across 10 bases. J was trimmed by 6 bases and V by 2 bases; bases with no gene match: 10. Germline V lookup: CDR1 SEHNR, CDR2 FQNEAQ (reference sequence). The CDR3 has 17 residues. CDR3 nucleotides: TGTGCCAGCAGCTTATTCCCCCGGACTAGCGGAGGCAATGAGCAGTTCTTC. Protein: CASSLFPRTSGGNEQFF.

The CDR3 DNA follows: TGCGCCAGCAGCCAAGATTTGGGAACAGGGGGAGTAGGGTATGGCTACACCTTC. Amino acids: CASSQDLGTGGVGYGYTF. The chain has TRBV4-1 and TRBJ1-2; 8 bases match TRBD1. V gave up 0 bases and J gave up 5 bases; unmatched junction bases: 14. The CDR3 extends over 18 amino acids. CDR1 and CDR2 (germline): MGHRA, YSYEKL.

This clone was seen more than once but under ten times. The chain combines TRBV28 with TRBJ1-1, with TRBD1 matching 7 bases. With V trimmed by 5 bases and J by 4 bases, 7 bases remained unmatched. CDR3 size: 14 residues. The germline V gene has CDR1 MDHEN and CDR2 SYDVKM. CDR3 residues: CASSQGQIRTEAFF. The DNA for the CDR3 is TGTGCCAGCAGTCAGGGACAGATTCGCACTGAAGCTTTCTTT. The full variable domain, rest sourced from reference TRBV28 and TRBJ1-1, is DVKVTQSSRYLVKRTGEKVFLECVQDMDHENMFWYRQDPGLGLRLIYFSYDVKMKEKGDIPEGYSVSREKKERFSLILESASTNQTSMYLCASSQGQIRTEAFFGQGTRLTVV.

This chain links TRBV18 with TRBJ2-5; tentatively, D is TRBD1 (6 bases). The CDR3 is 13 residues long. V lost 2 bases and J lost 6, with 10 bases in between. The germline V gene has CDR1 KGHSH and CDR2 LQKENI. The CDR3 sequence is CASSPNRVKTQYF. The CDR3, as DNA: TGTGCCAGCTCACCAAACAGGGTCAAGACCCAGTACTTC.

In this sample, this clone turned up a few times. The chain recombines TRBV5-1 with TRBJ1-5; TRBD1 might be the D (6 bases). This CDR3 is built from 14 residues. Germline V gene lookup returns CDR1 SGHRS and CDR2 YFSETQ. With 3 bases removed from V and 5 bases from J, the gap between germline ends came to 12 bases. CDR3 DNA: TGCGCCAGCAGCTCGGACAGTCGCGATCAGCCCCAGCATTTT. Protein sequence: CASSSDSRDQPQHF.

This clone came up a few times. This rearrangement joins TRBV6-5 to TRBJ1-1; 8 nucleotides line up with TRBD1. Germline V gene lookup returns CDR1 MNHEY and CDR2 SVGAGI. The CDR3 has 15 amino acids. The V gene end was trimmed by 6 bases and the J gene end by 1 base; junction bases not matched to a gene: 7. CDR3 bases: TGTGCCAGCAGGCGCCCGGGACAGGAGAACACTGAAGCTTTCTTT. Its translation is CASRRPGQENTEAFF.

The gene calls are TRBV6-5 and TRBJ1-2; 7 bases are shared with TRBD1. The V segment lost 6 bases and the J segment 4 bases; nucleotides outside the gene matches: 8. The CDR3 consists of 14 residues. The germline gives CDR1 MNHEY, CDR2 SVGAGI. DNA for the CDR3: TGTGCCAGCAGGCCCACAGGGGCCCGCTATGGCTACACCTTC. Encoded protein: CASRPTGARYGYTF.

The V gene is TRBV6-1, the J gene TRBJ2-5; 9 nucleotides line up with TRBD2. V gave up 6 bases and J gave up 1 base; unmatched junction bases: 0. This CDR3 is 13 amino acids long. Germline V gene lookup returns CDR1 MNHNS and CDR2 SASEGT. CDR3 protein: CASRTSGQETQYF. CDR3 DNA sequence: TGTGCCAGCAGGACTAGCGGCCAAGAGACCCAGTACTTC.

V and J are TRBV7-2 and TRBJ2-2; 8 nucleotides match TRBD2. The germline V gene has CDR1 SGHTA and CDR2 FQGNSA. CDR3 length equals 17 residues. With 1 base clipped from V and 7 bases from J, the junction kept 11 bases outside the gene matches. The CDR3 here is CASSLVGGRLLGGELFF. CDR3 nucleotide sequence: TGTGCCAGCAGCTTAGTAGGCGGGAGGCTCCTGGGCGGGGAGCTGTTTTTT.

V gene TRBV11-2 combines with J gene TRBJ1-2; D is unclear. The CDR3 consists of 13 residues. CDR1 is SGHAT, CDR2 FQNNGV, per germline. With 0 bases removed from V and 6 bases from J, the gap between germline ends came to 8 bases. CDR3 sequence: CASSLDIQNGYTF. In DNA, the CDR3 is TGTGCCAGCAGCTTAGATATCCAGAATGGCTACACCTTC.

The V gene is TRBV7-9, the J gene TRBJ2-1; TRBD1 agrees at 7 bases. The junction had 10 bases not matched to a gene; V was cut back by 5 bases and J by 6 bases. The CDR3 covers 15 residues. Germline-derived CDR1 and CDR2 are SEHNR and FQNEAQ (reference sequence). CDR3 nucleotide sequence: TGTGCCAGCAGCCCAGAGGACAGGCGGGTCAATGAGCAGTTCTTC. It codes for CASSPEDRRVNEQFF. Looking up the rest from reference TRBV7-9 and TRBJ2-1 gives the full variable domain: DTGVSQNPRHKITKRGQNVTFRCDPISEHNRLYWYRQTLGQGPEFLTYFQNEAQLEKSRLLSDRFSAERPKGSFSTLEIQRTEQGDSAMYLCASSPEDRRVNEQFFGPGTRLTVL.

The genes are TRBV2 and TRBJ2-7; possibly TRBD1 for D (6 bases). The V and J ends lost 2 bases and 5 bases respectively, with 16 bases between them. Germline lookup yields CDR1 SNHLY and CDR2 FYNNEI. The CDR3 totals 15 residues. CDR3 protein: CASSETTGRRDEQYF. CDR3 nucleotide sequence: TGTGCCAGCAGTGAAACCACAGGGAGACGGGACGAGCAGTACTTC.

The CDR3 reads CASSLRTGGSYEQYF. DNA of the CDR3: TGTGCCAGCAGCTTAAGGACAGGGGGCTCCTACGAGCAGTACTTC. V and J are TRBV7-6 and TRBJ2-7; 10 nucleotides match TRBD1. Germline V CDR1 and CDR2: SGHVS, FNYEAQ. Losses at the gene ends were 2 bases for V and 0 bases for J; bases not matched to a gene: 1. The CDR3 runs 15 residues.

V and J are TRBV10-1 and TRBJ2-7, with D hard to call. From germline, CDR1 is WNHNN and CDR2 SYGVQD (reference sequence). The CDR3 runs 10 residues. V was pared by 11 bases and J by 4 bases, with 9 bases between. The CDR3 region is CARPRYEQYF. In nucleotides, the CDR3 is TGCGCCCGCCCGAGGTACGAGCAGTACTTC.

This chain links TRBV4-2 with TRBJ2-2; 8 nucleotides agree with TRBD2. The V and J ends lost 3 bases and 4 bases, in that order; junction bases with no gene match: 4. Germline values: CDR1 LGHNA, CDR2 YNFKEQ. This CDR3 is 15 amino acids long. The CDR3 DNA sequence: TGTGCCAGCAGCCACCCCGGGGGGGTCACCGGGGAGCTGTTTTTT. Translation: CASSHPGGVTGELFF.

This chain uses TRBV19 with TRBJ2-2; TRBD2 aligns across 7 bases. With 0 bases clipped from V and 5 bases from J, the junction kept 3 bases outside the gene matches. The CDR3 consists of 15 residues. Looked up from germline, CDR1 is LNHDA and CDR2 is SQIVND (reference sequence). CDR3 nucleotide sequence: TGTGCCAGTAGTATAGATCGGGGGGTTACCGGGGAGCTGTTTTTT. Protein sequence: CASSIDRGVTGELFF. The full variable domain, rest sourced from reference TRBV19 and TRBJ2-2, is DGGITQSPKYLFRKEGQNVTLSCEQNLNHDAMYWYRQDPGQGLRLIYYSQIVNDFQKGDIAEGYSVSREKKESFPLTVTSAQKNPTAFYLCASSIDRGVTGELFFGEGSRLTVL.

This chain uses TRBV5-1 with TRBJ1-1, with a possible D match to TRBD1 (6 bases). CDR1 and CDR2 (germline): SGHRS, YFSETQ. Trimming pared 5 bases from V and 8 bases from J, leaving 19 bases between. The CDR3 has 14 amino acids. CDR3 nucleotide sequence: TGCGCCAGCAGGGCAGGGGCGCGGGTTGGGGAAGCTTTCTTT. Translating it yields CASRAGARVGEAFF.